This passage covers 16 T cell receptor beta chains from one sample sequenced in a study of blood T cell repertoires in COVID-19. Here immunoSEQ multiplex PCR was the method, and the copy in TCRdb shows in-frame clones only, minus some. The top ten hold about a sixth of the sample, which has 35,000 to 50,000 clones, 80% to 90% seen once. Sequences were obtained from peripheral blood. The receptors here all came from a man in his 70s with active COVID-19.

V and J are TRBV15 and TRBJ1-5; 11 bases are a match to TRBD1. The CDR3 sequence is 16 residues long. Trimming cost V 0 bases and J 7 bases; bases outside gene matches: 5. CDR1 is LNHNV and CDR2 is YYDKDF in the germline V gene (reference sequence). The CDR3 DNA follows: TGTGCCACCAGCAGAGATGGACAGGGGGCTGAGCAGCCCCAGCATTTT. Translated: CATSRDGQGAEQPQHF.

The chain recombines TRBV5-1 with TRBJ2-1; tentatively, D is TRBD1 (6 bases). Trimming cost V 2 bases and J 4 bases, with 22 bases left between them. Per germline, CDR1 SGHRS and CDR2 YFSETQ. The CDR3 has 18 residues. The CDR3 sequence: CASSFGVGSGDRYNEQFF. As DNA, the CDR3 is TGCGCCAGCAGCTTTGGGGTCGGATCAGGGGACCGATACAATGAGCAGTTCTTC.

The V gene is TRBV7-8, the J gene TRBJ1-1, with D possibly TRBD1 on 5 matching bases. The CDR3 is 16 amino acids. V lost 2 bases and J lost 7, with 20 bases in between. Germline V lookup: CDR1 SGHVS, CDR2 FQNEAQ. The CDR3 nucleotides are TGTGCCAGCAGCTTACTAGTCAGGGTGAAACTCGATGAAGCTTTCTTT. It specifies CASSLLVRVKLDEAFF.

V is TRBV7-3 and J is TRBJ1-1; D may be TRBD1 (6 bases). Trimming shortened V by 6 bases and J by 1 base, and 9 bases separated the two germline ends. The CDR3 has 13 residues. Germline V gives CDR1 SGHTA, CDR2 FQGTGA. CDR3 nucleotides: TGTGCCAGCAGTCGACAGGAGAACACTGAAGCTTTCTTT. It is translated as CASSRQENTEAFF.

This rearrangement joins TRBV4-3 to TRBJ2-1; 8 nucleotides match TRBD2. CDR1 and CDR2 from the germline V gene are LGHNA and YSLEER. The V segment lost 0 bases and the J segment 4 bases; nucleotides outside the gene matches: 8. CDR3 length: 17 residues. The CDR3 nucleotides read TGCGCCAGCAGCCAAGACGTGGGTAGCGGGGTTTACAATGAGCAGTTCTTC. It codes for CASSQDVGSGVYNEQFF.

The chain uses TRBV11-2 and TRBJ2-1; D is perhaps TRBD1 (5 bases). The CDR3 contains 14 residues. CDR1 SGHAT and CDR2 FQNNGV come from the germline V gene. V gave up 0 bases and J gave up 6 bases, with 9 bases separating them. The CDR3 DNA is TGTGCCAGCAGCTTAGAATTTGGGGCCAATGAGCAGTTCTTC. This codes for CASSLEFGANEQFF.

This chain joins TRBV28 and TRBJ2-1; the match to TRBD2 covers 13 bases. The V and J ends lost 5 bases and 4 bases, in that order; junction bases with no gene match: 2. This CDR3 has 15 amino acids. Per the germline V gene, CDR1 is MDHEN and CDR2 is SYDVKM. The CDR3 DNA reads TGTGCCAGCAGTCGGACTAGCGGGGGTTACAATGAGCAGTTCTTC. Amino acids: CASSRTSGGYNEQFF.

The chain couples TRBV7-2 to TRBJ2-7, with TRBD1 matching 8 bases. This CDR3 has 16 residues. Germline V gives CDR1 SGHTA, CDR2 FQGNSA. The junction had 5 bases not matched to a gene; V was cut back by 0 bases and J by 1 base. The chain's CDR3 is CASSLAPGGLSYEQYF. CDR3 bases: TGTGCCAGCAGCTTAGCACCAGGGGGCTTGTCCTACGAGCAGTACTTC.

The chain links TRBV7-2 to TRBJ1-1; D might be TRBD1 (5 bases). This CDR3 is built from 14 residues. Germline V gene data show CDR1 as SGHTA and CDR2 as FQGNSA. The ends were cut back, 3 bases at V and 1 base at J, with 9 bases in the middle. In DNA, the CDR3 is TGTGCCAGCAGCTTCCAGGGTGAGAACACTGAAGCTTTCTTT. Its protein product is CASSFQGENTEAFF.

The chain carries TRBV7-9 and TRBJ2-5, with D possibly being TRBD1 (5 bases). The V gene's germline CDR1 is SEHNR and CDR2 FQNEAQ (reference sequence). The CDR3 runs to 13 residues. V lost 2 bases and J 5 bases, leaving 9 bases between the germline ends. The CDR3: CASSLQGWETQYF. CDR3 coding DNA: TGTGCCAGCAGCTTACAGGGATGGGAGACCCAGTACTTC.

The V gene is TRBV3-1 (or the pseudogene TRBV3-2), the J gene TRBJ2-5; D call uncertain. The CDR3 spans 13 residues. The V gene lost 0 bases and the J gene lost 3 bases, with 5 bases spanning the gap. Germline CDR1 is LGHDT and CDR2 is YNNKEL (reference sequence). CDR3 in amino acids: CASSQEIKETQYF. The CDR3 nucleotides read TGTGCCAGCAGCCAAGAAATAAAAGAGACCCAGTACTTC.

V gene TRBV25-1 combines with J gene TRBJ2-5; tentative D call: TRBD2 (6 bases). Germline-derived CDR1 and CDR2 are MGHDK and SYGVNS. The length of the CDR3 is 14 residues. V was pared by 7 bases and J by 0 bases, with 12 bases between. The CDR3 DNA reads TGTGCCAGCACCCCGGCGGGATACCAAGAGACCCAGTACTTC. Encoded protein: CASTPAGYQETQYF.

V usage is TRBV6-2 or TRBV6-3 and J usage is TRBJ2-3, with 13 bases fitting TRBD2. V was clipped by 2 bases and J by 3 bases; unmatched bases: 8. CDR3 length: 18 amino acids. From germline, CDR1 is MNHEY and CDR2 SVGEGT. The CDR3 region has the DNA TGTGCCAGCAGTTACCGAGGGACTAGCGGGGCTTCTACAGATACGCAGTATTTT. Protein product: CASSYRGTSGASTDTQYF.

This chain joins TRBV11-2 and TRBJ2-5; TRBD2 matches 7 bases. The CDR3 is 14 residues long. With 5 bases clipped from V and 3 bases from J, the junction kept 6 bases outside the gene matches. Germline assignment: CDR1 SGHAT and CDR2 FQNNGV. The CDR3 nucleotides are TGTGCCAGCAGCCCCGCGGGGGTAGAAGAGACCCAGTACTTC. Its translation is CASSPAGVEETQYF.

The chain recombines TRBV3-1 (or the pseudogene TRBV3-2) with TRBJ1-1, with TRBD1 identical over 7 bases. This CDR3 region has 15 residues. Germline V gene sequence: CDR1 LGHDT, CDR2 YNNKEL (reference sequence). After removal of 4 bases from V and 1 base from J, the junction contained 6 bases not matched to a gene. CDR3 sequence (DNA): TGTGCCAGCAGCCCCGATACAGGGGAGAACACTGAAGCTTTCTTT. It specifies CASSPDTGENTEAFF.

The chain links TRBV7-2 to TRBJ2-1; 7 bases are shared with TRBD1. The CDR3 length is 19 residues. Germline V gene sequence: CDR1 SGHTA, CDR2 FQGNSA. With V trimmed by 5 bases and J by 2 bases, 18 bases remained unmatched. CDR3 in DNA: TGTGCCAGCAGCGTCAAGGGCGAGACAGGGTCTATACCCTACAATGAGCAGTTCTTC. This sequence encodes CASSVKGETGSIPYNEQFF.